These T cell receptor beta chains were read from a single sample in a study of blood T cells in healthy people across ages. In TCRdb, the 5' RACE reads were re-called with MiXCR into one record per CDR3 protein. The data hold around 1.7 million distinct CDR3 sequences, with 25% to 30% observed a single time. The sample comprised blood. These receptors were obtained from a woman younger than 45 in good health. The CDR3 runs from the conserved cysteine through the conserved F or W. The D gene is left open where the match is weak. The size entry is marked missing in some rows and otherwise reads once, few, many or a size class.

cdr3_aa	cdr3_nt	d_call	clone_size	v_call	j_call
CATSRVGGRGGTADTQYF	TGTGCCACCAGCAGAGTTGGGGGGCGGGGGGGAACCGCAGATACGCAGTATTTT	TRBD2	once	TRBV15	TRBJ2-3
CASSPTPSTDAQYF	TGTGCCAGCAGTCCCACGCCTAGCACAGATGCGCAGTATTTT	NA	NA	TRBV12-3/TRBV12-4	TRBJ2-3
CASSYGTSDEQFF	TGTGCCAGCAGCTACGGGACTAGCGATGAGCAGTTCTTC	TRBD2	few	TRBV13	TRBJ2-1
CASSTGEGCTF	TGCGCCAGCAGCACAGGAGAGGGCTGCACCTTC	NA	NA	TRBV5-1	TRBJ1-2
CATSEGTATYEQYF	TGTGCCACCAGTGAAGGGACAGCAACCTACGAGCAGTACTTC	TRBD1	many	TRBV24-1	TRBJ2-7
CASSPYRDGGYTF	TGTGCCAGCAGCCCCTACAGGGATGGCGGCTACACCTTC	NA	few	TRBV3-1	TRBJ1-2
CASSQDLGQGAYEQYF	TGCGCCAGCAGCCAAGATTTGGGACAGGGGGCCTACGAGCAGTACTTC	TRBD1	many	TRBV4-3	TRBJ2-7
CASSLRTSGGRSGANVLTF	TGCGCCAGCAGCTTGAGGACTAGCGGGGGGCGCTCTGGGGCCAACGTCCTGACTTTC	TRBD2	few	TRBV5-1	TRBJ2-6
CSVVGGRGSYNEQFF	TGCAGCGTTGTGGGCGGGAGGGGCTCCTACAATGAGCAGTTCTTC	TRBD2	NA	TRBV29-1	TRBJ2-1
CASSRQARGQFF	TGTGCCAGCAGCAGACAGGCAAGGGGGCAGTTCTTC	NA	many	TRBV28	TRBJ2-1
CSARESGRASNEQFF	TGCAGTGCTAGAGAGAGCGGGAGGGCCTCCAATGAGCAGTTCTTC	TRBD2	NA	TRBV20-1	TRBJ2-1